This T cell receptor beta chain was documented in a study of OX40 agonist ivuxolimab in advanced cancers. Looking at the study overall: An agonistic anti-OX40 (CD134) antibody, ivuxolimab, was used to treat the patients. Patients got intravenous ivuxolimab at 0.01 to 10 mg/kg every 2 weeks.

The data were produced by immunoSEQ multiplex PCR, yet TCRdb's version contains in-frame clones alone and is incomplete. The sample records 100,000 to 140,000 clones, under 95% being singletons. General study points: There was clonal expansion of CD4+ and CD8+ blood T cells by week 6 at 0.1 to 3.0 mg/kg. Partial responders dosed at 0.1-3.0 mg/kg displayed clonal expansion ranking among the lowest.

The CDR3 runs to 16 residues. V was shortened by 4 bases and J by 0 bases, with 14 bases between the two germline ends. Germline V gene data show CDR1 as SGHNT and CDR2 as YYREEE (reference sequence). Concerning this clone itself: Its matching antigen is unknown.

This TCR came from an adult with an advanced solid tumor such as melanoma, head and neck, liver or kidney cancer. This specimen consisted of CD4+ or CD8+ T cells sorted from blood, obtained in a trial of the OX40 agonist ivuxolimab. The rearrangement uses TRBV5-4 and TRBJ2-1, with D maybe TRBD1 (5 bases). This chain's CDR3 is CASSGLGPHSYNEQFF. CDR3 bases: TGTGCCAGCAGCGGGTTGGGGCCACACTCCTACAATGAGCAGTTCTTC. Full variable domain (remainder filled in from reference TRBV5-4 and TRBJ2-1): ETGVTQSPTHLIKTRGQQVTLRCSSQSGHNTVSWYQQALGQGPQFIFQYYREEENGRGNFPPRFSGLQFPNYSSELNVNALELDDSALYLCASSGLGPHSYNEQFFGPGTRLTVL.